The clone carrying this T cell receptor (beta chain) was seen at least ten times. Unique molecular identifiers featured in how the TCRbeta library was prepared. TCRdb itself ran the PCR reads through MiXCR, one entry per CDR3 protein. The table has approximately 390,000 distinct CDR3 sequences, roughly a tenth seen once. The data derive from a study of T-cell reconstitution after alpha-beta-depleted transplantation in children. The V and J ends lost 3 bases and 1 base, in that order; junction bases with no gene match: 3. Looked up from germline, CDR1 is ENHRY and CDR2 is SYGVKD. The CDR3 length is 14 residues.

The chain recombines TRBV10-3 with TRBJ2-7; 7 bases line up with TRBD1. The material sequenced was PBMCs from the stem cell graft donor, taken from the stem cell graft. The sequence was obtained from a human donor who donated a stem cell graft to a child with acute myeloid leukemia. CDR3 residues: CAISDTGQSYEQYV. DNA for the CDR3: TGTGCCATCAGTGATACGGGACAGTCCTACGAGCAGTACGTC.